This T cell receptor beta chain appears in the sequencing data of a study of T cells after yellow fever vaccination. About the study: SMART-Seq v4 Ultra Low Input prepared libraries from low-cell fractions.

TCRdb called the 5' RACE reads again in MiXCR, with one record for every CDR3 protein. The sample lists hundreds of thousands of distinct CDR3 sequences; roughly an eighth were seen once. Remarks on this clonotype: Its target is not known.

Study findings and constraints: Only a small proportion of the clonotypes turned up in both the CD4 and the CD8 compartments, likely arising from convergent recombination.

The TCR was taken from a man aged 25-40 years who received the YFV17D yellow fever vaccine. The sequences come from PBMCs, collected on the day of the yellow fever booster vaccination.

CDR3: CAITMGGYAGYTF. CDR3 nucleotides: TGTGCCATCACCATGGGGGGGTATGCTGGCTACACCTTC. The chain links TRBV10-3 to TRBJ1-2; D may be TRBD1 (5 bases). The CDR3 is made up of 13 amino acids. The germline V and J ends were trimmed by 7 bases and 7 bases, with 16 bases remaining between them. Per the germline V gene, CDR1 is ENHRY and CDR2 is SYGVKD.